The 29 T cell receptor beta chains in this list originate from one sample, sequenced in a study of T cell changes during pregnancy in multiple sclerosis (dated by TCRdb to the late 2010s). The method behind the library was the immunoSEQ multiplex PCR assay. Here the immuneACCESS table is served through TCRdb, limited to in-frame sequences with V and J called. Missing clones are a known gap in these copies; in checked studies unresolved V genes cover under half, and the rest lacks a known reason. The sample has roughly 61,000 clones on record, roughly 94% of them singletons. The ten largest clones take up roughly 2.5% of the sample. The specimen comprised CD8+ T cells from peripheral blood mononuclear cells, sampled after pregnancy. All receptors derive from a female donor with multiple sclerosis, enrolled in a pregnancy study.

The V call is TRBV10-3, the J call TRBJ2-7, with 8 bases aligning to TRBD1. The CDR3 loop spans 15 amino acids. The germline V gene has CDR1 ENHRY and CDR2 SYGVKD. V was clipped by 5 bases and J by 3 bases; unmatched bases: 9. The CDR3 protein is CAISSDRALIYEQYF. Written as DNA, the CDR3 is TGTGCCATCAGTTCGGACAGGGCCCTAATCTACGAGCAGTACTTC.

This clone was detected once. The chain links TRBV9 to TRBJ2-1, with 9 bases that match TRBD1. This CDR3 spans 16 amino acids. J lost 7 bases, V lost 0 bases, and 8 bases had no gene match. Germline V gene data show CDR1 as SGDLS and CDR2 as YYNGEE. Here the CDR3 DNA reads TGTGCCAGCAGCGTAGACTTAGGACAGGGGCTTAATGAGCAGTTCTTC. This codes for CASSVDLGQGLNEQFF.

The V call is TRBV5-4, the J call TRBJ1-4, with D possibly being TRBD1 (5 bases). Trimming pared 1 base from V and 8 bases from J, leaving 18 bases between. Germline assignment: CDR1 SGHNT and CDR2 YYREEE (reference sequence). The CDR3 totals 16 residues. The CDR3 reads CASSLKGAALVEKLFF. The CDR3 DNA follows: TGTGCCAGCAGCTTGAAAGGGGCCGCCTTGGTGGAAAAACTGTTTTTT.

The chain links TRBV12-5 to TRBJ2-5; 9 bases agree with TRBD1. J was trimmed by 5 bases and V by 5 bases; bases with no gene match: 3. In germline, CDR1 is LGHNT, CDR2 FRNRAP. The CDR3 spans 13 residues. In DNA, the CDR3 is TGTGCTAGTGGTCGGGACAGGGCCGAGACCCAGTACTTC. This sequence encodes CASGRDRAETQYF.

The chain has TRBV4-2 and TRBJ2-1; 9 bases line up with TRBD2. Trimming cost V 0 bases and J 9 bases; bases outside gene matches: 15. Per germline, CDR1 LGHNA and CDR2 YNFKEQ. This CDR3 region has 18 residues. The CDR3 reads CASSQEVFPLAGEIEQFF. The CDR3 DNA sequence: TGTGCCAGCAGCCAAGAGGTTTTCCCCTTAGCGGGAGAGATTGAGCAGTTCTTC.

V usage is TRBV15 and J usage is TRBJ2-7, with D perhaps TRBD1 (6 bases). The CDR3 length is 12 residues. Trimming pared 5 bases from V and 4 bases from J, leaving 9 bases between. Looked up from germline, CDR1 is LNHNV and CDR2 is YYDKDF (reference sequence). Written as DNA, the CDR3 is TGTGCCACCAGCCTTGACAGGTACGAGCAGTACTTC. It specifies CATSLDRYEQYF.

CDR3 region: CASSLLGTGNQPQHF. The CDR3 DNA reads as TGTGCCAGCAGTTTACTCGGGACAGGGAATCAGCCCCAGCATTTT. This rearrangement joins TRBV28 to TRBJ1-5; 9 nucleotides match TRBD1. Germline-derived CDR1 and CDR2 are MDHEN and SYDVKM. This CDR3 is built from 15 residues. V lost 2 bases and J lost 4; bases outside the gene matches: 3.

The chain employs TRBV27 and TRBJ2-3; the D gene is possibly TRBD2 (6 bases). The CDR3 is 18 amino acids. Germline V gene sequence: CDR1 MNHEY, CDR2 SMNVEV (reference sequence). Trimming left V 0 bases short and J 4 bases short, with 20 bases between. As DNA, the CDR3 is TGTGCCAGCAGTTTATCTCCCACGGGGGACCCTAACCCAGATACGCAGTATTTT. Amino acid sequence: CASSLSPTGDPNPDTQYF.

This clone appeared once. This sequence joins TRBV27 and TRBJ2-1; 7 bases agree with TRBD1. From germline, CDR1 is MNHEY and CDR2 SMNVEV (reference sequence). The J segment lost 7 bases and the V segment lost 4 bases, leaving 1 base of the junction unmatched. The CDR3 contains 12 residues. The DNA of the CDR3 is TGTGCCAGCAGTTCACAGGGGAATGAGCAGTTCTTC. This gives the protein CASSSQGNEQFF.

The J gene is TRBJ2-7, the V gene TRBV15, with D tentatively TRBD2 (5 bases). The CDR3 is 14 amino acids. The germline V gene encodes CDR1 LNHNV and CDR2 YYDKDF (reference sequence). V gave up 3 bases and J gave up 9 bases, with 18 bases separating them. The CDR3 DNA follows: TGTGCCACCAGCAGCAGAAGGACCGGGGAAGTGCAGTACTTC. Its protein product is CATSSRRTGEVQYF. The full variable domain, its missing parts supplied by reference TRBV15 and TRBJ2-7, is DAMVIQNPRYQVTQFGKPVTLSCSQTLNHNVMYWYQQKSSQAPKLLFHYYDKDFNNEADTPDNFQSRRPNTSFCFLDIRSPGLGDTAMYLCATSSRRTGEVQYFGPGTRLTVT.

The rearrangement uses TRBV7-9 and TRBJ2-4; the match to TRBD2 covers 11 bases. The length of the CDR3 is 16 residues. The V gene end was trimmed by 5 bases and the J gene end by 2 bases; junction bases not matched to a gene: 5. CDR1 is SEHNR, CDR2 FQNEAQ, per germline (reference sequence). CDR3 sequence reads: CASSTTSGKPKNIQYF. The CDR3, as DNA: TGTGCCAGCAGCACGACTAGCGGGAAACCCAAAAACATTCAGTACTTC.

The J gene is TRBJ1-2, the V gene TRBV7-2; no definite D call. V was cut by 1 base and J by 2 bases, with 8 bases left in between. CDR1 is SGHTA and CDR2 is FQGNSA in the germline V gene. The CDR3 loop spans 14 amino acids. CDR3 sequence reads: CASSLGPGNYGYTF. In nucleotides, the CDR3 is TGTGCCAGCAGCTTAGGTCCGGGGAACTATGGCTACACCTTC.

The CDR3 region is CATHYEQYF. CDR3 bases: TGTGCCACCCACTACGAGCAGTACTTC. The gene calls are TRBV6-1 and TRBJ2-7; no clear D gene. Trimming left V 10 bases short and J 3 bases short, with 4 bases between. Per the germline V gene, CDR1 is MNHNS and CDR2 is SASEGT. CDR3 length: 9 residues.

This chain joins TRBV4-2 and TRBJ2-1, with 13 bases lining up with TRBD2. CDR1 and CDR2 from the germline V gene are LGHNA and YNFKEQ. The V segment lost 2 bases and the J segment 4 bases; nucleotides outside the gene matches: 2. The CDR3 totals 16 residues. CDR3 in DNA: TGTGCCAGCAGCCAATCGGGACTAGCGGGGTACAATGAGCAGTTCTTC. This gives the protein CASSQSGLAGYNEQFF.

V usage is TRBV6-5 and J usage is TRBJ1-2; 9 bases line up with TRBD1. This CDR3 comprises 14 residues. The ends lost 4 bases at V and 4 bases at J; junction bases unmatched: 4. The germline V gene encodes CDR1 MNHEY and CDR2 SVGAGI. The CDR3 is CASSSQGATYGYTF. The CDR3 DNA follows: TGTGCCAGCAGTTCACAGGGGGCGACCTATGGCTACACCTTC.

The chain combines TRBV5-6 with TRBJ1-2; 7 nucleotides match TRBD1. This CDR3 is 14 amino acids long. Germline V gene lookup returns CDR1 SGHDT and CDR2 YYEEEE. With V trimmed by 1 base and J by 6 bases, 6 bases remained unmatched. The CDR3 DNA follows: TGTGCCAGCAGCTTGTTAACAGGGGCCCATGGCTACACCTTC. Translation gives CASSLLTGAHGYTF.

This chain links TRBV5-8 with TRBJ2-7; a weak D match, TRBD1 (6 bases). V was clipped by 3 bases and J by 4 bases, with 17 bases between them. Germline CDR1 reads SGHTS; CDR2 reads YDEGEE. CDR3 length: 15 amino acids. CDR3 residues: CASSSTDRRSYEQYF. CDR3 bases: TGTGCCAGCAGCTCAACCGACAGGAGGAGTTACGAGCAGTACTTC.

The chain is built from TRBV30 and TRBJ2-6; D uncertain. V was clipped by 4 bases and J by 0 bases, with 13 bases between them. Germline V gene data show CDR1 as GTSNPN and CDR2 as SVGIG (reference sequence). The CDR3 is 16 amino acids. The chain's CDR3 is CAWTWYPGSGANVLTF. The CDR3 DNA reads TGTGCCTGGACCTGGTACCCAGGCTCTGGGGCCAACGTCCTGACTTTC. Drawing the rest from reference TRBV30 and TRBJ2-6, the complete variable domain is SQTIHQWPATLVQPVGSPLSLECTVEGTSNPNLYWYRQAAGRGLQLLFYSVGIGQISSEVPQNLSASRPQDRQFILSSKKLLLSDSGFYLCAWTWYPGSGANVLTFGAGSRLTVL.

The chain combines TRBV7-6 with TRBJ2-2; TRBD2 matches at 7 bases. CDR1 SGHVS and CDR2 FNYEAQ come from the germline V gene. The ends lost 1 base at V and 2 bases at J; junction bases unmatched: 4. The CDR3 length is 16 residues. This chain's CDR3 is CASSLGPSGNTGELFF. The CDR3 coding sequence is TGTGCCAGCAGCTTAGGTCCTAGCGGAAACACCGGGGAGCTGTTTTTT. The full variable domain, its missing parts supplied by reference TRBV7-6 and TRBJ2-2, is GAGVSQSPRYKVTKRGQDVALRCDPISGHVSLYWYRQALGQGPEFLTYFNYEAQQDKSGLPNDRFSAERPEGSISTLTIQRTEQRDSAMYRCASSLGPSGNTGELFFGEGSRLTVL.

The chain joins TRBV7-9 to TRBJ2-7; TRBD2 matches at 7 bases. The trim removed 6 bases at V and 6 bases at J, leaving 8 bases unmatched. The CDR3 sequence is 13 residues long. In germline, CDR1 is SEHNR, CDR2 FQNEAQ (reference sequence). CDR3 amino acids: CASSPGTITEQYF. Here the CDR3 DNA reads TGTGCCAGCAGTCCTGGGACTATAACCGAGCAGTACTTC. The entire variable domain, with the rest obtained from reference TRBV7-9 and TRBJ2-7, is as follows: DTGVSQNPRHKITKRGQNVTFRCDPISEHNRLYWYRQTLGQGPEFLTYFQNEAQLEKSRLLSDRFSAERPKGSFSTLEIQRTEQGDSAMYLCASSPGTITEQYFGPGTRLTVT.

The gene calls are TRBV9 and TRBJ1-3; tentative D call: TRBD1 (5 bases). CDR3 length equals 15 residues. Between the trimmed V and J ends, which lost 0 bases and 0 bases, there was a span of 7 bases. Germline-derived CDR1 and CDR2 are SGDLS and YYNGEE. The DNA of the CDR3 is TGTGCCAGCAGCGTAGATGACAGCTCTGGAAACACCATATATTTT. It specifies CASSVDDSSGNTIYF.

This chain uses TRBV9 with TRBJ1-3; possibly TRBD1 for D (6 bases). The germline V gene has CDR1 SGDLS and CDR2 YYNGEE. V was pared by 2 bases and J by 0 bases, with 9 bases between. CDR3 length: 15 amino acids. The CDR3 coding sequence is TGTGCCAGCAGCGTTCGGACAGACTCTGGAAACACCATATATTTT. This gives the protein CASSVRTDSGNTIYF.

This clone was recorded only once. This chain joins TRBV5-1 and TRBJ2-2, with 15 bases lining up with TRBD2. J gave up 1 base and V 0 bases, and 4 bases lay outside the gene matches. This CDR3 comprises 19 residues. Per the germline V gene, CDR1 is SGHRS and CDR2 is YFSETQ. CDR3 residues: CASSLAGLAGGRNTGELFF. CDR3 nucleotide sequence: TGCGCCAGCAGCTTGGCAGGACTAGCGGGAGGGAGGAACACCGGGGAGCTGTTTTTT.

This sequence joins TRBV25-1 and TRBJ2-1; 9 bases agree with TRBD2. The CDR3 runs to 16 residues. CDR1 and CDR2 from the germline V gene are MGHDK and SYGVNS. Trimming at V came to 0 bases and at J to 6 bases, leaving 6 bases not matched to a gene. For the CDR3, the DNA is TGTGCCAGCAGTGAATACGGCGGGAGGGCCTTCAATGAGCAGTTCTTC. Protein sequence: CASSEYGGRAFNEQFF.

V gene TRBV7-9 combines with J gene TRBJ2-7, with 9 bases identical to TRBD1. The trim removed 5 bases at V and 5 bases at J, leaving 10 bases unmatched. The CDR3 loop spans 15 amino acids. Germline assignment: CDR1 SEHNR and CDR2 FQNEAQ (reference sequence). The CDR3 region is CASSAGQGIVHEQYF. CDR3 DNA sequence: TGTGCCAGCAGCGCCGGACAGGGGATAGTCCACGAGCAGTACTTC.

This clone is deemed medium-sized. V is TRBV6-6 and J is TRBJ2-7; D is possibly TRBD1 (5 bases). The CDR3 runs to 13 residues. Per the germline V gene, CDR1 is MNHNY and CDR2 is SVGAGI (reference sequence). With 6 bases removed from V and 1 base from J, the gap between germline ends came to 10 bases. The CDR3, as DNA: TGTGCCAGCAGCCCCAGACAGTCCTACGAGCAGTACTTC. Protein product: CASSPRQSYEQYF.

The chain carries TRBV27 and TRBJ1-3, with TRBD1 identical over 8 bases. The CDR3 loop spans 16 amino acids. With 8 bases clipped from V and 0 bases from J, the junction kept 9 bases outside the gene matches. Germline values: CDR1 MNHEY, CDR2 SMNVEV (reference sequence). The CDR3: CASVGRQGSSGNTIYF. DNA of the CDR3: TGTGCCAGCGTCGGAAGACAGGGGAGCTCTGGAAACACCATATATTTT.

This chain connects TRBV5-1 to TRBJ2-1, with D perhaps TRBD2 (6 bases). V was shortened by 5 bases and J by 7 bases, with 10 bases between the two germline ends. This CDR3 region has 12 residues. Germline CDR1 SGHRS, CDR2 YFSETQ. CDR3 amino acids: CASRTSVNEQFF. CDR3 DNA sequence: TGCGCCAGCAGGACTAGTGTAAATGAGCAGTTCTTC.

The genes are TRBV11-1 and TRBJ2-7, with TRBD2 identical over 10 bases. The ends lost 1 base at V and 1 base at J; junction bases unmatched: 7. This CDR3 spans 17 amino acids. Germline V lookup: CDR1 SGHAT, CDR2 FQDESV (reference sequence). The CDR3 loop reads CASSLVKAGGRSYEQYF. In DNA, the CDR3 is TGTGCCAGCAGCTTAGTGAAAGCGGGAGGGCGGTCCTACGAGCAGTACTTC.